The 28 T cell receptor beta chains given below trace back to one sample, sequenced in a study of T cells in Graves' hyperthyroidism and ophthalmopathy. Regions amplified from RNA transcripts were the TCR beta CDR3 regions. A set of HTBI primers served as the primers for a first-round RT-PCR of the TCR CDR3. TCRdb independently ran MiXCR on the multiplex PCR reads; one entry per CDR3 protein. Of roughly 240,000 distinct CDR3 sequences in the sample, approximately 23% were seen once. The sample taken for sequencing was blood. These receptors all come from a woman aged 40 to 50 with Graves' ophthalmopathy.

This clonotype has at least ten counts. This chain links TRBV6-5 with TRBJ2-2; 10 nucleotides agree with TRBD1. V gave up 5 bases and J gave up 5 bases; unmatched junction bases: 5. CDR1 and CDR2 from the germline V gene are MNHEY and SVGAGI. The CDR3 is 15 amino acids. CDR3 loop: CASSPRTGGTGELFF. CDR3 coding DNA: TGTGCCAGCAGTCCGCGGACAGGGGGGACCGGGGAGCTGTTTTTT.

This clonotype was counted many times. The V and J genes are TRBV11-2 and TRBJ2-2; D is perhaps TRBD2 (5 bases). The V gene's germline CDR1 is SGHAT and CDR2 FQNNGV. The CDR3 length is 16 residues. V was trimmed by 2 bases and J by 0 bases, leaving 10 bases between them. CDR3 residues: CASSLRAEANTGELFF. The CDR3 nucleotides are TGTGCCAGCAGCTTAAGAGCGGAAGCGAACACCGGGGAGCTGTTTTTT.

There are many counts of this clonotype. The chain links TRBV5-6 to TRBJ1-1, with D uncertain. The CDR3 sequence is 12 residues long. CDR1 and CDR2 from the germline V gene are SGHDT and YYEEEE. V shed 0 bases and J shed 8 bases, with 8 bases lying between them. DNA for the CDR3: TGTGCCAGCAGCTTGGGGTTTCTCGAAGCTTTCTTT. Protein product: CASSLGFLEAFF.

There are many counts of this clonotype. CDR3 coding DNA: TGTGCCAGCAGTTTGGGGGAGGGAAAGCCCCAGCATTTT. It encodes CASSLGEGKPQHF. J is TRBJ1-5 and V is TRBV12-3 or TRBV12-4, with D maybe TRBD1 (5 bases). The CDR3 loop spans 13 amino acids. V shed 3 bases and J shed 8 bases, with 11 bases lying between them.

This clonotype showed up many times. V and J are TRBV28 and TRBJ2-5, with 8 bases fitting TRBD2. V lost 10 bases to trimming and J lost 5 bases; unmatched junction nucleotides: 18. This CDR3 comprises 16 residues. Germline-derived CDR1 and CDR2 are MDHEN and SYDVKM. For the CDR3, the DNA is TGTGCCACCCGGGGGGGGGGAGGGATGCCAGGGGAGACCCAGTACTTC. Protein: CATRGGGGMPGETQYF. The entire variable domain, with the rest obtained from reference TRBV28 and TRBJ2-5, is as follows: DVKVTQSSRYLVKRTGEKVFLECVQDMDHENMFWYRQDPGLGLRLIYFSYDVKMKEKGDIPEGYSVSREKKERFSLILESASTNQTSMYLCATRGGGGMPGETQYFGPGTRLLVL.

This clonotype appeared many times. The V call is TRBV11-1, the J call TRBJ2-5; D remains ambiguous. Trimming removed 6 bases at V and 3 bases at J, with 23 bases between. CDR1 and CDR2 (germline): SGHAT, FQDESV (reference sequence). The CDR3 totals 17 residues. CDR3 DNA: TGTGCCAGCAGTTCGACTGGCTGGCCGAAGTGGGAAGAGACCCAGTACTTC. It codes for CASSSTGWPKWEETQYF.

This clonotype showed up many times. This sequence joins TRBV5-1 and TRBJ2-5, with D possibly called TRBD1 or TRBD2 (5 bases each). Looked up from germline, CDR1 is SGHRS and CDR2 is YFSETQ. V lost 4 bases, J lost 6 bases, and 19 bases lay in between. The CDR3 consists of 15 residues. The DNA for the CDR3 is TGCGCCAGCAGCGGAACCTGGGACGTTCGAAAGACCCAGTACTTC. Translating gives CASSGTWDVRKTQYF.

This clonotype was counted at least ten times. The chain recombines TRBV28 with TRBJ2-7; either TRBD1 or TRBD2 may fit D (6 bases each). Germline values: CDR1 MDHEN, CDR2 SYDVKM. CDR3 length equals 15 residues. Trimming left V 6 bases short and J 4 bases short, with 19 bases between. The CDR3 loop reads CASSPGGTSAYEQYF. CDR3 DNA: TGTGCCAGCAGCCCTGGGGGGACAAGTGCGTACGAGCAGTACTTC.

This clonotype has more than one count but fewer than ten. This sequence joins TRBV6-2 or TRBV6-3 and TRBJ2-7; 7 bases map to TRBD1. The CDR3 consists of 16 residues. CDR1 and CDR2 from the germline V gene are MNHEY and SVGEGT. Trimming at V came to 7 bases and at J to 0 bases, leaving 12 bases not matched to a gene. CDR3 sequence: CASMLDSGTASYEQYF. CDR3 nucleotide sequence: TGTGCCAGCATGCTCGACTCCGGGACAGCCTCCTACGAGCAGTACTTC.

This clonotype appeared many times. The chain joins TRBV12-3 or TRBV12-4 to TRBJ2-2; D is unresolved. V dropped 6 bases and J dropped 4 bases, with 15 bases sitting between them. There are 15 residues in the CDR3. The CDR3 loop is CASSPSGRATGELFF. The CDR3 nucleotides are TGTGCCAGCAGCCCTTCCGGGCGCGCCACCGGGGAGCTGTTTTTT.

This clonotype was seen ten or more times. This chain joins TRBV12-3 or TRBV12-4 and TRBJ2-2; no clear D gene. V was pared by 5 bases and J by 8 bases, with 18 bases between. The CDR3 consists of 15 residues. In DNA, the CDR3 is TGTGCCAGCAGTCACCCCGAGACTCCGGTTGGGGAGCTGTTTTTT. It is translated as CASSHPETPVGELFF.

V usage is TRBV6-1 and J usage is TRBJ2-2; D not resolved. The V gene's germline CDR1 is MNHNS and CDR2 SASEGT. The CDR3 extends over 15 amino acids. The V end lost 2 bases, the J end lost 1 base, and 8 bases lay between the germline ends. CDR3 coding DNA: TGTGCCAGCAGTGAACTAGTACTGAACACCGGGGAGCTGTTTTTT. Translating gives CASSELVLNTGELFF.

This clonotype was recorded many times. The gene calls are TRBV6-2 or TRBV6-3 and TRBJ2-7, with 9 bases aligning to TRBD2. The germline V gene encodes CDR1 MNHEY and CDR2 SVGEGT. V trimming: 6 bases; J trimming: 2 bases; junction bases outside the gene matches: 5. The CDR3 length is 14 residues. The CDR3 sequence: CASRPSGTTYEQYF. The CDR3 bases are TGTGCCAGCAGGCCTAGCGGGACCACCTACGAGCAGTACTTC.

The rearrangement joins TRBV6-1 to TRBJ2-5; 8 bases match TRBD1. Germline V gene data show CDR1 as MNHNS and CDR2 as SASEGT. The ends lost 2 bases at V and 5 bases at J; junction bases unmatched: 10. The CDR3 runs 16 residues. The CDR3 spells CASSESPGQAWETQYF. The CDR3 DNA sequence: TGTGCCAGCAGTGAAAGTCCGGGACAGGCATGGGAGACCCAGTACTTC.

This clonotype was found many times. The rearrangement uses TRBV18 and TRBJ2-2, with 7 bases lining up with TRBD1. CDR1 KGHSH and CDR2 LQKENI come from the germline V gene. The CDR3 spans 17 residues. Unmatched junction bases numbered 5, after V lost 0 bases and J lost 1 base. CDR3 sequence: CASSPPGRTGNTGELFF. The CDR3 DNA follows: TGTGCCAGCTCACCACCTGGCAGGACAGGGAACACCGGGGAGCTGTTTTTT.

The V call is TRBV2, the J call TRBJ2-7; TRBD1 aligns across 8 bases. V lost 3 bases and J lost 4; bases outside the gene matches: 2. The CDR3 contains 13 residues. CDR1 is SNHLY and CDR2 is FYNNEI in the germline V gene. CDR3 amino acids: CASSDQGAYEQYF. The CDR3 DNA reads TGTGCCAGCAGTGACCAGGGGGCTTACGAGCAGTACTTC.

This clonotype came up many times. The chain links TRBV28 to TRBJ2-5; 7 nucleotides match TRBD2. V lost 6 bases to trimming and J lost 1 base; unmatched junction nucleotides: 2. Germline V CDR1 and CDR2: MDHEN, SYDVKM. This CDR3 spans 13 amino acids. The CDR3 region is CASRTSAQETQYF. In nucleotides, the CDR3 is TGTGCCAGCAGAACTAGCGCCCAAGAGACCCAGTACTTC. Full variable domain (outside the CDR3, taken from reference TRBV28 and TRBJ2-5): DVKVTQSSRYLVKRTGEKVFLECVQDMDHENMFWYRQDPGLGLRLIYFSYDVKMKEKGDIPEGYSVSREKKERFSLILESASTNQTSMYLCASRTSAQETQYFGPGTRLLVL.

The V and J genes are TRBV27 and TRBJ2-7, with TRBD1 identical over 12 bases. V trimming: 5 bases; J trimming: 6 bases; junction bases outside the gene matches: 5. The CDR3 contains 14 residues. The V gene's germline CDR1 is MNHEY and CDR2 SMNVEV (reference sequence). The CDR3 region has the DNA TGTGCCAGCAGTACGGGACAGGGGGCGTTCGAGCAGTACTTC. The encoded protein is CASSTGQGAFEQYF.

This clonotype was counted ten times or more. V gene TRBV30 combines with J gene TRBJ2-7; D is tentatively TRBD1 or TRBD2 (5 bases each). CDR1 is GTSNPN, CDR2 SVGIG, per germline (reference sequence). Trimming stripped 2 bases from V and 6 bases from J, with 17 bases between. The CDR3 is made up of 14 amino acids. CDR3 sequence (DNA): TGTGCCTGGAGTCCGCGTGGGGGTCAAGGCGAGCAGTACTTC. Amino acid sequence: CAWSPRGGQGEQYF.

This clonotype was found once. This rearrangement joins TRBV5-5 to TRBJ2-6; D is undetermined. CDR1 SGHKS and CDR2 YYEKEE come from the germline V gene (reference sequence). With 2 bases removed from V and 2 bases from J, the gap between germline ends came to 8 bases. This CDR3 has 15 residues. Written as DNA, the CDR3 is TGTGCCAGCAGCTTTAGCCTCCCTGGGGCCAACGTCCTGACTTTC. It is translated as CASSFSLPGANVLTF. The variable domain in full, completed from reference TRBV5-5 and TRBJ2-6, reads DAGVTQSPTHLIKTRGQQVTLRCSPISGHKSVSWYQQVLGQGPQFIFQYYEKEERGRGNFPDRFSARQFPNYSSELNVNALLLGDSALYLCASSFSLPGANVLTFGAGSRLTVL.

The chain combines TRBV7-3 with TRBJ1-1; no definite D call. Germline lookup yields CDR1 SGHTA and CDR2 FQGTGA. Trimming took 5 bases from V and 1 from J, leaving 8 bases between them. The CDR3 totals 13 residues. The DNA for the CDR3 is TGTGCCAGCAGCGCCCAGCAGAACACTGAAGCTTTCTTT. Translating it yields CASSAQQNTEAFF.

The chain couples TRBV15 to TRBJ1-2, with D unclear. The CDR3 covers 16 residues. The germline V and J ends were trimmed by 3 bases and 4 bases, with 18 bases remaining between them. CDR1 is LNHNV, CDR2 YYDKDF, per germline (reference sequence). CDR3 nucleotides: TGTGCCACCAGCAGCGTAGAGTGGACCCAAACCTATGGCTACACCTTC. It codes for CATSSVEWTQTYGYTF.

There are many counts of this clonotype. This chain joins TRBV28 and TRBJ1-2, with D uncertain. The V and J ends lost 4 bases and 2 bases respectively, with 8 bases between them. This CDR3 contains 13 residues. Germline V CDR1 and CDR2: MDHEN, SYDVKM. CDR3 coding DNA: TGTGCCAGCAGTTGGACTGCCAACTATGGCTACACCTTC. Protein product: CASSWTANYGYTF.

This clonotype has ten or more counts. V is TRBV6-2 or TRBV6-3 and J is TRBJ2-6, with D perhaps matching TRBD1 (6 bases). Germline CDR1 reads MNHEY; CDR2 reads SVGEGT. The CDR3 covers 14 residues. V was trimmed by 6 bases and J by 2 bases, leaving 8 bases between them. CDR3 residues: CASRGATGANVLTF. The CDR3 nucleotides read TGTGCCAGCAGGGGGGCTACTGGGGCCAACGTCCTGACTTTC.

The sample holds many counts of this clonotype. CDR3 DNA: TGTGCCAGCAGCAGGCTAGCGGGGGTCTACGAGCAGTACTTC. Residues: CASSRLAGVYEQYF. The J gene is TRBJ2-7, the V gene TRBV7-2; 10 bases fit TRBD2. V gave up 5 bases and J gave up 3 bases; unmatched junction bases: 4. CDR3 length: 14 residues. Germline loops: CDR1 SGHTA, CDR2 FQGNSA.

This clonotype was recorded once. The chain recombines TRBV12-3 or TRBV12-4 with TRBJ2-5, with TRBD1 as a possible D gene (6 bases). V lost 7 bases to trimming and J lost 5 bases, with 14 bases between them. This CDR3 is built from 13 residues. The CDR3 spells CASTNGQPETQYF. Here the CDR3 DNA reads TGTGCCAGCACGAACGGACAGCCGGAGACCCAGTACTTC.

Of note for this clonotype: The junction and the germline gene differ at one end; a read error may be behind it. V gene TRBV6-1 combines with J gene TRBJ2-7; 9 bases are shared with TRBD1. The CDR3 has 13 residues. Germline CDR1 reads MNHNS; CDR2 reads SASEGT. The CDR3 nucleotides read TGTGCCAGCAGAAAACAGGGGGCCTACGAGCAGTCCTTC. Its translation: CASRKQGAYEQSF.

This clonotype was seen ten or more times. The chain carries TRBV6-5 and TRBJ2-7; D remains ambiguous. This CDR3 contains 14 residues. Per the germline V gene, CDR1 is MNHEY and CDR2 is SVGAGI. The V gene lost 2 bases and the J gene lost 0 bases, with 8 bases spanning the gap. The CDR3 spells CASSYRQSSYEQYF. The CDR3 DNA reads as TGTGCCAGCAGTTACCGACAAAGCTCCTACGAGCAGTACTTC.